The 6 T cell receptor beta chains reported below all come from one sample, sequenced in a study of blood T cell repertoires in COVID-19. TCRdb keeps only in-frame clones here, not all; method: immunoSEQ multiplex PCR. The sample records 140,000 to 150,000 clones, around 83% being singletons. The material sequenced was PBMCs or T cells enriched from blood (not recorded which). Receptors originate from a woman aged 50 to 60 who had been exposed to COVID-19.

The chain has TRBV30 and TRBJ2-4, with 9 bases matching TRBD1. Trimming at V came to 3 bases and at J to 8 bases, leaving 2 bases not matched to a gene. The CDR3 loop spans 12 amino acids. Per the germline V gene, CDR1 is GTSNPN and CDR2 is SVGIG (reference sequence). The CDR3 spells CAWRDRGDIQYF. DNA for the CDR3: TGTGCCTGGAGGGACAGGGGAGACATTCAGTACTTC.

In its sample, this clone was seen once. The rearrangement links TRBV20-1 to TRBJ1-2; TRBD1 might be the D (5 bases). The V gene's germline CDR1 is DFQATT and CDR2 SNEGSKA (reference sequence). This CDR3 comprises 11 residues. Trimming took 6 bases from V and 6 from J, leaving 11 bases between them. The CDR3 protein is CSAYGGDGYTF. CDR3 sequence (DNA): TGCAGTGCCTACGGGGGGGATGGCTACACCTTC.

The chain links TRBV11-2 to TRBJ1-3; 7 nucleotides agree with TRBD1. V was pared by 6 bases and J by 2 bases, with 4 bases of the junction left unmatched. Germline V gene lookup returns CDR1 SGHAT and CDR2 FQNNGV. This CDR3 region has 14 residues. The CDR3 region is CASREGQTGNTIYF. CDR3 DNA: TGTGCCAGCAGAGAGGGACAGACTGGAAACACCATATATTTT.

The CDR3 here is CASSLGPKTEAFF. CDR3 nucleotides: TGTGCCAGCAGCTTAGGGCCGAAAACTGAAGCTTTCTTT. The rearrangement joins TRBV7-6 to TRBJ1-1, with D hard to call. The CDR3 loop spans 13 amino acids. Germline V gives CDR1 SGHVS, CDR2 FNYEAQ. Trimming stripped 1 base from V and 5 bases from J, with 8 bases between.

V and J are TRBV11-2 and TRBJ2-1, with D uncertain. Germline V gene sequence: CDR1 SGHAT, CDR2 FQNNGV. V shed 1 base and J shed 0 bases, with 13 bases lying between them. This CDR3 spans 17 amino acids. The CDR3 loop is CASSLGPARSSYNEQFF. DNA of the CDR3: TGTGCCAGCAGCTTAGGCCCAGCGAGGAGCTCCTACAATGAGCAGTTCTTC.

This chain links TRBV6-5 with TRBJ2-5; TRBD2 agrees at 8 bases. The V and J ends lost 2 bases and 4 bases, in that order; junction bases with no gene match: 6. The CDR3 contains 15 residues. CDR1 and CDR2 (germline): MNHEY, SVGAGI. CDR3 bases: TGTGCCAGCAGTTACCCTCGCGGGGGGATAGAGACCCAGTACTTC. It translates to CASSYPRGGIETQYF.